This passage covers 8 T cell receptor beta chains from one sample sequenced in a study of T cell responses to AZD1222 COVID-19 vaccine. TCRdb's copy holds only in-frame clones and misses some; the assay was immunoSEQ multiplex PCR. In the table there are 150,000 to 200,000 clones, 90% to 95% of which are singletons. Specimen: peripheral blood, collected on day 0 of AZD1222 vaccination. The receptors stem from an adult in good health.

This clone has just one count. DNA for the CDR3: TGTGCCATAGAATTCCAGGGGGCGAATGGCTACACCTTC. Protein: CAIEFQGANGYTF. This sequence joins TRBV7-2 and TRBJ1-2; TRBD1 matches 8 bases. The CDR3 has 13 residues. Germline CDR1 is SGHTA and CDR2 is FQGNSA. The V gene end was trimmed by 10 bases and the J gene end by 6 bases; junction bases not matched to a gene: 10. Filled out from reference TRBV7-2 and TRBJ1-2, the complete variable domain reads GAGVSQSPSNKVTEKGKDVELRCDPISGHTALYWYRQSLGQGLEFLIYFQGNSAPDKSGLPSDRFSAERTGGSVSTLTIQRTQQEDSAVYLCAIEFQGANGYTFGSGTRLTVV.

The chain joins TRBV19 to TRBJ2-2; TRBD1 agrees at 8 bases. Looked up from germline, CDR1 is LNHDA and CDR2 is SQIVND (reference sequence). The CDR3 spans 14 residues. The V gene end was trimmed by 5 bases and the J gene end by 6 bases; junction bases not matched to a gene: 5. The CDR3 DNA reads TGTGCCAGTAGTGGGCAGGGGGCATCCGGGGAGCTGTTTTTT. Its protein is CASSGQGASGELFF.

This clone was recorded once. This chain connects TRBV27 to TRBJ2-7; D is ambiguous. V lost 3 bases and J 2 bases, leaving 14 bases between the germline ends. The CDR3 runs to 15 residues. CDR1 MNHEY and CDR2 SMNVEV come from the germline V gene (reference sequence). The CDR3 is CASSFSKGNTYEQYF. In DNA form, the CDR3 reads TGTGCCAGCAGTTTTTCTAAGGGAAATACCTACGAGCAGTACTTC.

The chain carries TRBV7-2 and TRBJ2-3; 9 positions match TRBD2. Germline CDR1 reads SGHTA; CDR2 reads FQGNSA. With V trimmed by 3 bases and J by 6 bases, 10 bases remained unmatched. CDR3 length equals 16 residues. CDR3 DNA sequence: TGTGCCAGCAGCTTCGGGGCGGGAGGGCCAGGGGATACGCAGTATTTT. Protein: CASSFGAGGPGDTQYF.

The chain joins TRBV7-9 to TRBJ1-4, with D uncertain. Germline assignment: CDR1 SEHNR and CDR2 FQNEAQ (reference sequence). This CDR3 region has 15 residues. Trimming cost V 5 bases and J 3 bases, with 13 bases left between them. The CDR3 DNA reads TGTGCCAGCAGCCCCCTTAGGACGGCTAATGAAAAACTGTTTTTT. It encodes CASSPLRTANEKLFF. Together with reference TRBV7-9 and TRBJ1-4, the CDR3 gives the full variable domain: DTGVSQNPRHKITKRGQNVTFRCDPISEHNRLYWYRQTLGQGPEFLTYFQNEAQLEKSRLLSDRFSAERPKGSFSTLEIQRTEQGDSAMYLCASSPLRTANEKLFFGSGTQLSVL.

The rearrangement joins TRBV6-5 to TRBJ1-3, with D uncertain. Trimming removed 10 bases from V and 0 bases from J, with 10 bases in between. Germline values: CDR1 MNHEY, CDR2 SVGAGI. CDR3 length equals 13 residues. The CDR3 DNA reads TGTGCCACCAGAGTAAACTCTGGAAACACCATATATTTT. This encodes CATRVNSGNTIYF.

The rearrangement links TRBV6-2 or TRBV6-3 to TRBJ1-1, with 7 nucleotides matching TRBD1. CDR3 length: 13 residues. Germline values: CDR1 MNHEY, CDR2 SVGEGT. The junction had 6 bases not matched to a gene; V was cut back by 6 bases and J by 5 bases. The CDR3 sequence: CASSLTGRTEAFF. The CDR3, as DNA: TGTGCCAGCAGCCTGACAGGGAGGACTGAAGCTTTCTTT.

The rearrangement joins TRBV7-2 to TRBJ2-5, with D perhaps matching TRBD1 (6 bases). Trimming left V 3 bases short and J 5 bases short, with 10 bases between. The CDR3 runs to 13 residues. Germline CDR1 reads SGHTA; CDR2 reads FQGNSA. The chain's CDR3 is CASSFTGMETQYF. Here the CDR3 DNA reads TGTGCCAGCAGCTTTACAGGGATGGAGACCCAGTACTTC.